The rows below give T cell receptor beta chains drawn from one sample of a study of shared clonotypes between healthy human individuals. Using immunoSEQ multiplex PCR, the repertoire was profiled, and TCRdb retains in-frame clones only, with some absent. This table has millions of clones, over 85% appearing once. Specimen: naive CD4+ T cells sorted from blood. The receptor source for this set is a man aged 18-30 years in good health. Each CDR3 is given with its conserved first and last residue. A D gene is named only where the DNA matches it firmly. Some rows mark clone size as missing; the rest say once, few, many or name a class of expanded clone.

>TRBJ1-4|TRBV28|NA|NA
TGTGCCAGCAGTTTCTCCGGCCCGTACGTGGAAAAACTGTTTTTT
CASSFSGPYVEKLFF
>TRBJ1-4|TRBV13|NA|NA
TGTGCCAGCAGCTCCTCCTTATCGGGTGATGAAAAACTGTTTTTT
CASSSSLSGDEKLFF
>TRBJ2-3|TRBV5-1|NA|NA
TGCGCCAGCAGCCTTCGAGGAGATACGCAGTATTTT
CASSLRGDTQYF
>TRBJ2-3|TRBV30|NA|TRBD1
TGTGCCGGGACAGCCTATCCGAACACAGATACGCAGTATTTT
CAGTAYPNTDTQYF
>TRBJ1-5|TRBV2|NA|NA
TGTGCCAGCAGCCTTCTAGGGATGGACAATCAGCCCCAGCATTTT
CASSLLGMDNQPQHF
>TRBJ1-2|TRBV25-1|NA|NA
TGTGCCAGCAGTGAATATCGGGGGGCGGGTGGCTACACCTTC
CASSEYRGAGGYTF
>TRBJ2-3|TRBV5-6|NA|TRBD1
TGTGCCAGCAGCTGGACAGGGGCAGATACGCAGTATTTT
CASSWTGADTQYF
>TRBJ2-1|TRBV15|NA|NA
TGTGCCACCAAAGGCCACTACAATGAGCAGTTCTTC
CATKGHYNEQFF
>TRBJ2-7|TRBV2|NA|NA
TGTGCCAGCAGTCGATCCCTCTACGAGCAGTACTTC
CASSRSLYEQYF
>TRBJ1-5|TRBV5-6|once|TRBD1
TGTGCCAGCAGCAGACAGGGGTCTCAGCCCCAGCATTTT
CASSRQGSQPQHF
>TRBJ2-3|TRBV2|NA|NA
TGTGCCAGCGGAACTGCGACCACAGATACGCAGTATTTT
CASGTATTDTQYF
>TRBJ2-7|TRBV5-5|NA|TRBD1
TGTGCCAGCAGCTTCCACAGGGGCGAGCAGTACTTC
CASSFHRGEQYF
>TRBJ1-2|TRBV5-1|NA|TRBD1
TGCGCCAGCAGCGGACAGGGGAGCTATGGCTACACCTTC
CASSGQGSYGYTF
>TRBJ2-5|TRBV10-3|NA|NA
TGTGCCTCTGGGACGTCCCAAGAGACCCAGTACTTC
CASGTSQETQYF
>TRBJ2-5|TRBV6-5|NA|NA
TGTGCCAGCAGTTACTCAAACCCTTCCGAGGGGGCCCAGTACTTC
CASSYSNPSEGAQYF
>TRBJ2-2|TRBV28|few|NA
TGTGCCAGCAGTTTATCCACCGGGGAGCTGTTTTTT
CASSLSTGELFF
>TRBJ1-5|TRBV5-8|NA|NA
TGTGCCAGCAGCTTGGCCGGCCATAGCAATCAGCCCCAGCATTTT
CASSLAGHSNQPQHF
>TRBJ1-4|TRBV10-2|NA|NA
TGCGCCAGCAGTGCGGGGTCTAATGAAAAACTGTTTTTT
CASSAGSNEKLFF
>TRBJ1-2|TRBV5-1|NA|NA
TGCGCCAGCAGGCAGAACAGGGATCTTTTAGATGGCTACACCTTC
CASRQNRDLLDGYTF